One and the same sample provided the 8 T cell receptor beta chains below, sequenced in a study of blood T cell repertoires in COVID-19. Method: immunoSEQ multiplex PCR; TCRdb's copy keeps in-frame clones and lacks some. The data hold 300,000 or so clones, with about 90% observed a single time. The sequenced sample consisted of PBMCs or T cells enriched from blood (not recorded which). These receptors were collected from a woman in her 30s who had recovered from COVID-19.

V usage is TRBV6-5 and J usage is TRBJ1-1, with TRBD1 matching 9 bases. The J segment lost 4 bases and the V segment lost 4 bases, leaving 1 base of the junction unmatched. The germline gives CDR1 MNHEY, CDR2 SVGAGI. CDR3 length: 13 residues. The CDR3 region has the DNA TGTGCCAGCAGTTTGACAGGGGGCACTGAAGCTTTCTTT. Translating gives CASSLTGGTEAFF.

The chain recombines TRBV24-1 with TRBJ2-5, with D perhaps matching TRBD1 (6 bases). There are 12 residues in the CDR3. The V gene's germline CDR1 is KGHDR and CDR2 SFDVKD. Trimming took off 4 bases at V and 5 bases at J, with 7 bases between the two ends. CDR3 nucleotide sequence: TGTGCCACCAGTGAAGGGGGTGAGACCCAGTACTTC. The encoded protein is CATSEGGETQYF.

This clone was detected once. The chain links TRBV5-1 to TRBJ2-3; 10 nucleotides match TRBD2. After removal of 0 bases from V and 2 bases from J, the junction contained 12 bases not matched to a gene. The CDR3 contains 19 residues. Germline assignment: CDR1 SGHRS and CDR2 YFSETQ. This CDR3 reads CASSLEAPLAGVITDTQYF. The CDR3 DNA is TGCGCCAGCAGCTTGGAGGCGCCCCTAGCGGGGGTGATCACAGATACGCAGTATTTT.

The count of this clone is one. The chain employs TRBV7-9 and TRBJ2-1; TRBD2 matches at 9 bases. Germline V gene data show CDR1 as SEHNR and CDR2 as FQNEAQ (reference sequence). The CDR3 totals 16 residues. Losses at the gene ends were 5 bases for V and 9 bases for J; bases not matched to a gene: 14. The chain's CDR3 is CASSRGIAGDGGEQFF. The DNA of the CDR3 is TGTGCCAGCAGCCGGGGGATAGCGGGGGATGGAGGTGAGCAGTTCTTC.

The genes are TRBV9 and TRBJ2-5, with D possibly TRBD1 on 5 matching bases. The V end was cut by 1 base, the J end by 4 bases, with 17 bases between. Germline-derived CDR1 and CDR2 are SGDLS and YYNGEE. The CDR3 has 16 amino acids. The CDR3 protein is CASSVRLGQAAETQYF. The CDR3 region has the DNA TGTGCCAGCAGCGTAAGGTTGGGGCAGGCTGCAGAGACCCAGTACTTC.

The rearrangement uses TRBV24-1 and TRBJ1-4; 9 bases agree with TRBD1. V trimming: 4 bases; J trimming: 3 bases; junction bases outside the gene matches: 2. The germline V gene encodes CDR1 KGHDR and CDR2 SFDVKD. The CDR3 sequence is 15 residues long. CDR3 residues: CATSDRTGANEKLFF. The CDR3 region has the DNA TGTGCCACCAGTGACCGGACAGGGGCTAATGAAAAACTGTTTTTT.

This chain uses TRBV5-1 with TRBJ1-2, with 7 bases lining up with TRBD1. CDR1 and CDR2 from the germline V gene are SGHRS and YFSETQ. The CDR3 has 16 amino acids. With 6 bases clipped from V and 3 bases from J, the junction kept 14 bases outside the gene matches. The CDR3 reads CASKLTQTGWDYGYTF. The CDR3 DNA sequence: TGCGCCAGCAAACTCACCCAGACAGGGTGGGACTATGGCTACACCTTC.

The chain is built from TRBV6-5 and TRBJ2-2, with 8 nucleotides matching TRBD2. The CDR3 length is 16 residues. The ends lost 1 base at V and 3 bases at J; junction bases unmatched: 4. Germline V gene data show CDR1 as MNHEY and CDR2 as SVGAGI. The DNA for the CDR3 is TGTGCCAGCAGTTACTTCGGCGGGGGGCACACCGGGGAGCTGTTTTTT. Its translation: CASSYFGGGHTGELFF.